The source of this TCR beta chain is a study of patients with pleural tuberculosis. TCRdb used MiXCR to reprocess the reads, holding one entry per CDR3 protein. The sample has around 49,000 distinct CDR3 sequences; about 6.8% are singletons. This clonotype was counted at least ten times. At one end the junction does not follow the germline gene, possibly because of a read error. The CDR3 is made up of 15 amino acids. Germline lookup yields CDR1 SGHVS and CDR2 FNYEAQ. The sequence derives from a human donor with pleural tuberculosis. V gene TRBV7-6 combines with J gene TRBJ2-3; TRBD1 agrees at 8 bases. CDR3 coding DNA: TGTGCTAGCAGCTTAGGACAGGGTCAGACAGATACGCAGTATTTT. This sequence encodes CASSLGQGQTDTQYF.